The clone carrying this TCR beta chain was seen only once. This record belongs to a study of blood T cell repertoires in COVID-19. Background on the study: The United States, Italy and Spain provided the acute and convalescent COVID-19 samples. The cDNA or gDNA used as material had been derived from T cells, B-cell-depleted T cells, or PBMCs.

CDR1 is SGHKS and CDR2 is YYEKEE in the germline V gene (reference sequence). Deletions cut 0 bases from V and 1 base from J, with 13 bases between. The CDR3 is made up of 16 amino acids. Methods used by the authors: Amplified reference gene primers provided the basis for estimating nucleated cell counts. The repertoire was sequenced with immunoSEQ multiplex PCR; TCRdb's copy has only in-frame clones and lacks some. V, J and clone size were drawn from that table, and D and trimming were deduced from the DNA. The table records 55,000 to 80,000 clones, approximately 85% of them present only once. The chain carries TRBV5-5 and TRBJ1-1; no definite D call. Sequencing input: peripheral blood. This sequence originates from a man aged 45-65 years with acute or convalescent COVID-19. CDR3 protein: CASSLDPVWANTEAFF. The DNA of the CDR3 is TGTGCCAGCAGCTTGGATCCCGTGTGGGCGAACACTGAAGCTTTCTTT. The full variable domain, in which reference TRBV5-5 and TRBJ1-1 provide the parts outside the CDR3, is DAGVTQSPTHLIKTRGQQVTLRCSPISGHKSVSWYQQVLGQGPQFIFQYYEKEERGRGNFPDRFSARQFPNYSSELNVNALLLGDSALYLCASSLDPVWANTEAFFGQGTRLTVV.